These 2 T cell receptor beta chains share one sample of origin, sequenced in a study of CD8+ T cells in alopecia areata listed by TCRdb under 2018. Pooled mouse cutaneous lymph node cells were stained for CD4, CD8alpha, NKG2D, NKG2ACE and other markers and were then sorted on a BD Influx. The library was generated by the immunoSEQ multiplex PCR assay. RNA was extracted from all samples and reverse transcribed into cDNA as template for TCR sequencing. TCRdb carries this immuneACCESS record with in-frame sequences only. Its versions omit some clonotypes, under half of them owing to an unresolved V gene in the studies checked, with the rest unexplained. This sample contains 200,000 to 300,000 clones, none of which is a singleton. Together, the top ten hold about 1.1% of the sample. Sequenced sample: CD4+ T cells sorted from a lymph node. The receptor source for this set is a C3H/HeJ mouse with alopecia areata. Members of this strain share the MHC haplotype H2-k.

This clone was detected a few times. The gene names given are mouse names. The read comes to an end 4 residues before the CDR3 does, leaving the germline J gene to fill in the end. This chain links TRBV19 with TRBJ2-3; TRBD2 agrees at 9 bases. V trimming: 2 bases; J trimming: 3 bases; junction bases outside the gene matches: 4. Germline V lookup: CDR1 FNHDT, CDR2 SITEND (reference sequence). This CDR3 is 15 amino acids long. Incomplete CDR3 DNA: TGTGCCAGCAGTATTGGGGGGGCGCAGGCAGAA. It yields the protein CASSIGGAQAE. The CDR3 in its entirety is CASSIGGAQAETLYF.

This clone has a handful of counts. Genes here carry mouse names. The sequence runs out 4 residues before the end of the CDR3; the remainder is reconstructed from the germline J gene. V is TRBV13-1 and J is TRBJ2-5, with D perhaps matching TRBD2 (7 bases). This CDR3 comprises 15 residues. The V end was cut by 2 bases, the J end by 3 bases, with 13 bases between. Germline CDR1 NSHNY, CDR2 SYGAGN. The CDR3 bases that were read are TGTGCCAGCAGTGACTCCGGGGGGCGTCAAGAC. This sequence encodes CASSDSGGRQD. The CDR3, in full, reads CASSDSGGRQDTQYF.